One T cell receptor (beta chain) is described in this entry. Data came from immunoSEQ multiplex PCR; TCRdb stores just in-frame clones and leaves some out. Of around 100,000 clones in the sample, approximately 95% were seen once. The data belong to a study of technical replicates of blood from four donors. This CDR3 is 14 amino acids long. V shed 5 bases, J shed 5 bases, and the junction held 4 bases outside the gene matches. The germline V gene has CDR1 SGHVS and CDR2 FNYEAQ. What was sequenced was T cells isolated from PBMCs. The origin of this receptor is a human donor in good health. The gene calls are TRBV7-6 and TRBJ2-2; TRBD2 matches 8 bases. CDR3 DNA: TGTGCCAGCAGCGTTCTAGCGGGTACCGGGGAGCTGTTTTTT. Translated: CASSVLAGTGELFF. Drawing the rest from reference TRBV7-6 and TRBJ2-2, the complete variable domain is GAGVSQSPRYKVTKRGQDVALRCDPISGHVSLYWYRQALGQGPEFLTYFNYEAQQDKSGLPNDRFSAERPEGSISTLTIQRTEQRDSAMYRCASSVLAGTGELFFGEGSRLTVL.